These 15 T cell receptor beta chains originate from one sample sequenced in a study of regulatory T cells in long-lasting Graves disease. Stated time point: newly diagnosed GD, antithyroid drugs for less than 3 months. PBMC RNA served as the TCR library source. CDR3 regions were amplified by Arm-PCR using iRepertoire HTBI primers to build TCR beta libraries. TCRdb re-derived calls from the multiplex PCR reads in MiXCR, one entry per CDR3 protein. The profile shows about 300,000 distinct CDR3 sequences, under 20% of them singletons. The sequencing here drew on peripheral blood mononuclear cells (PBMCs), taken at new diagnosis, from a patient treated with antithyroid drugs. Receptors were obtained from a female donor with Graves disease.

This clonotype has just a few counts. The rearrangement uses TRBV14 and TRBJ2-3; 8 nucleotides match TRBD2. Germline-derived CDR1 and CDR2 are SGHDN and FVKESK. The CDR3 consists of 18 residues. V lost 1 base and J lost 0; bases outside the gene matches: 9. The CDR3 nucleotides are TGTGCCAGCAGCCAAGGACCGGGAGGGGCAGCTAGCACAGATACGCAGTATTTT. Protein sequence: CASSQGPGGAASTDTQYF.

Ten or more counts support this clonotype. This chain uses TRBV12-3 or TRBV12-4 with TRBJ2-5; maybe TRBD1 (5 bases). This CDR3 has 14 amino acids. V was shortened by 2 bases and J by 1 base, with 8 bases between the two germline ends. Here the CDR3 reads CASSLFDSQETQYF. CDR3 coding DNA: TGTGCCAGCAGTTTATTCGACAGCCAAGAGACCCAGTACTTC.

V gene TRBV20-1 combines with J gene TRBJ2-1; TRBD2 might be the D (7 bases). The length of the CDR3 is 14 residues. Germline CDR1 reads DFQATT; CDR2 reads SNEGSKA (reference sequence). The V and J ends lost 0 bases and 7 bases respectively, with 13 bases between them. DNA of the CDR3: TGCAGTGCTAGAGATCTGGGAGGGGGGAATGAGCAGTTCTTC. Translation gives CSARDLGGGNEQFF.

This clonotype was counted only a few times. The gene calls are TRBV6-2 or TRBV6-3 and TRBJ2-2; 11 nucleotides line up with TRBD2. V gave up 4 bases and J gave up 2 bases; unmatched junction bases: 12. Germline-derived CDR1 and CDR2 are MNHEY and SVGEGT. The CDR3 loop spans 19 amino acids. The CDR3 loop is CASSFLPLAGGPNTGELFF. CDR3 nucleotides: TGTGCCAGCAGTTTCCTGCCCCTAGCGGGAGGTCCTAACACCGGGGAGCTGTTTTTT.

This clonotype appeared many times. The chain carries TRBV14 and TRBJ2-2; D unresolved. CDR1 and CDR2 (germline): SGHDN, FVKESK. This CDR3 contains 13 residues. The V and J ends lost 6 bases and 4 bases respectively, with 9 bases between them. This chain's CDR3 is CASSYVSTGELFF. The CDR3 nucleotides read TGTGCCAGCAGTTATGTCAGCACCGGGGAGCTGTTTTTT. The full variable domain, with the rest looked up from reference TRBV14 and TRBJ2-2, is EAGVTQFPSHSVIEKGQTVTLRCDPISGHDNLYWYRRVMGKEIKFLLHFVKESKQDESGMPNNRFLAERTGGTYSTLKVQPAELEDSGVYFCASSYVSTGELFFGEGSRLTVL.

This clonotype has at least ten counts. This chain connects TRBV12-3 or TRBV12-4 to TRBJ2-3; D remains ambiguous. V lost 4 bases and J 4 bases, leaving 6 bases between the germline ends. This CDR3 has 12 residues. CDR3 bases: TGTGCCAGCAGTTCCCTGTCAGATACGCAGTATTTT. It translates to CASSSLSDTQYF.

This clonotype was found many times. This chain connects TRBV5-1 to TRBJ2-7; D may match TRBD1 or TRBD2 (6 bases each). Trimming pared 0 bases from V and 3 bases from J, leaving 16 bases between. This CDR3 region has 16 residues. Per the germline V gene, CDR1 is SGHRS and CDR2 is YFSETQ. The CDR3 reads CASSLASAGGYYEQYF. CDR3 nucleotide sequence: TGCGCCAGCAGCTTGGCCTCAGCCGGGGGCTACTACGAGCAGTACTTC. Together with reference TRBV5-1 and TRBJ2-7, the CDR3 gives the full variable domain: KAGVTQTPRYLIKTRGQQVTLSCSPISGHRSVSWYQQTPGQGLQFLFEYFSETQRNKGNFPGRFSGRQFSNSRSEMNVSTLELGDSALYLCASSLASAGGYYEQYFGPGTRLTVT.

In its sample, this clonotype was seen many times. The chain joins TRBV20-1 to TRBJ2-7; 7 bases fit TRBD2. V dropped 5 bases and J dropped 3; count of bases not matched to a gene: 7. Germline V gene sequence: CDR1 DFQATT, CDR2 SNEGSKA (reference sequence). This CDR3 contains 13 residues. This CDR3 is CSAASGENYEQYF. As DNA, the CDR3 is TGCAGTGCTGCTAGCGGAGAGAACTACGAGCAGTACTTC.

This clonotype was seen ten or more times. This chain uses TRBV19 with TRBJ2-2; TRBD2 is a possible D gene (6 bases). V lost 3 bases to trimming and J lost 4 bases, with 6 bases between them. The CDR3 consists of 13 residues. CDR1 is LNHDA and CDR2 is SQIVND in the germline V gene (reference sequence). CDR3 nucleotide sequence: TGTGCCAGTAGTATCGGGGGCACCGGGGAGCTGTTTTTT. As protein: CASSIGGTGELFF.

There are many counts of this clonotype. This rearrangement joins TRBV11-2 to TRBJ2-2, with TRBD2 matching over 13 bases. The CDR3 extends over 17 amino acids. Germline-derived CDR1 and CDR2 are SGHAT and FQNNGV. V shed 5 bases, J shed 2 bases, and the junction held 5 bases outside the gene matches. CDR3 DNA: TGTGCCAGCAGCCAACGGACTAGCGGGAGAAACACCGGGGAGCTGTTTTTT. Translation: CASSQRTSGRNTGELFF.

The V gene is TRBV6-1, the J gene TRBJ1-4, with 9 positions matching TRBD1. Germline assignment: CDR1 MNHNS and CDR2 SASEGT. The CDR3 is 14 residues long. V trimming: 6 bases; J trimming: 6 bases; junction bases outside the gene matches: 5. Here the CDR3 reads CASRAGTGYEKLFF. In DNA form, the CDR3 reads TGTGCCAGCAGAGCCGGGACAGGGTATGAAAAACTGTTTTTT.

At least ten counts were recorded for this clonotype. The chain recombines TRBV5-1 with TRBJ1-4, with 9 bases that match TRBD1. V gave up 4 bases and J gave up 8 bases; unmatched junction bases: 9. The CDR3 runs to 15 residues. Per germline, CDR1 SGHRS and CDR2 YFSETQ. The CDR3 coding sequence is TGCGCCAGCAGCCCGGGAGGGACAGGGCCGGAAAAACTGTTTTTT. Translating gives CASSPGGTGPEKLFF.

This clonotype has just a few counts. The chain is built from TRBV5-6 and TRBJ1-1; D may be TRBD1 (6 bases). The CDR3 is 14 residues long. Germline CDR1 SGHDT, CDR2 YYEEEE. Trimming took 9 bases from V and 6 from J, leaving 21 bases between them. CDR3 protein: CATVTRGRRAEAFF. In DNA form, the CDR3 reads TGTGCCACCGTAACGAGGGGGAGAAGAGCTGAAGCTTTCTTT.

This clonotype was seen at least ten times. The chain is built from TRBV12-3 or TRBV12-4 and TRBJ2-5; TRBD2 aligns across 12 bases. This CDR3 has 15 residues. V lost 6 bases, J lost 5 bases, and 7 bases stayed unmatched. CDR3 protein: CASRLTSGRRETQYF. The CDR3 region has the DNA TGTGCCAGCAGACTCACTAGCGGGAGGAGGGAGACCCAGTACTTC.

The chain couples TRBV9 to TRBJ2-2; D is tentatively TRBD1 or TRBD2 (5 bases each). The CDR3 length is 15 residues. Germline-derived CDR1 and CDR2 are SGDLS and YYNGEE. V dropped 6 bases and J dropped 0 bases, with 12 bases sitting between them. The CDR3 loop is CASNGDASNTGELFF. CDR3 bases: TGTGCCAGCAACGGGGACGCCTCGAACACCGGGGAGCTGTTTTTT.